Here is one T cell receptor (beta chain) with its context. What it recognizes is unknown. This sample is part of a study of cytomegalovirus exposure and HLA in healthy donors. Overall study findings and caveats: The authors listed 180 or so TCR beta chains as cytomegalovirus-associated.

13 Jbeta primers and 60 Vbeta primers were used for the PCR. Data came from immunoSEQ multiplex PCR; TCRdb stores just in-frame clones and leaves some out. The sample lists approximately 180,000 clones, roughly three quarters occurring once. This CDR3 has 15 amino acids. V was trimmed by 4 bases and J by 0 bases, leaving 13 bases between them. Germline CDR1 and CDR2: LGHNA and YSLEER. The rearrangement uses TRBV4-3 and TRBJ2-7; D not resolved. Sequencing input: PBMCs. This clonotype was sampled from a woman aged 45 to 65 in good health and CMV-seronegative. The CDR3: CASSPFKRSSYEQYF. Written as DNA, the CDR3 is TGCGCCAGCAGCCCATTCAAACGGAGCTCCTACGAGCAGTACTTC.